The 9 T cell receptor beta chains listed next were all sequenced from one sample in a study of cytomegalovirus exposure and HLA in healthy donors. Researchers ran the PCR with 60 Vbeta and 13 Jbeta primers. Method: immunoSEQ multiplex PCR; TCRdb's copy keeps in-frame clones and lacks some. The sample yields about 78,000 clones, 60% to 70% seen once. Sequencing was carried out using PBMCs. These receptors were obtained from a man between 25 and 39 years old in good health and CMV-seropositive.

This chain joins TRBV19 and TRBJ2-1; 9 bases align to TRBD1. The CDR3 extends over 17 amino acids. CDR1 and CDR2 from the germline V gene are LNHDA and SQIVND (reference sequence). V lost 5 bases to trimming and J lost 6 bases; unmatched junction nucleotides: 14. The CDR3 sequence: CASSSSSGTGRSNEQFF. In DNA form, the CDR3 reads TGTGCCAGTAGTTCGTCCTCCGGGACAGGGCGGAGCAATGAGCAGTTCTTC.

The V and J genes are TRBV28 and TRBJ2-1; maybe TRBD1 (6 bases). Deletions cut 3 bases from V and 0 bases from J, with 9 bases between. In germline, CDR1 is MDHEN, CDR2 SYDVKM. The CDR3 extends over 15 amino acids. The CDR3 protein is CASSFQGSSYNEQFF. For the CDR3, the DNA is TGTGCCAGCAGTTTTCAGGGGAGCTCCTACAATGAGCAGTTCTTC.

The chain carries TRBV11-2 and TRBJ2-2; D might be TRBD2 (5 bases). The CDR3 covers 15 residues. V gave up 7 bases and J gave up 4 bases, with 16 bases separating them. CDR1 and CDR2 (germline): SGHAT, FQNNGV. The CDR3 DNA follows: TGTGCCAGCACGTTGTTCGGGAAGCGCACCGGGGAGCTGTTTTTT. Its protein product is CASTLFGKRTGELFF.

This clone was seen only a few times. This chain joins TRBV5-6 and TRBJ1-5; 9 bases are a match to TRBD1. The J segment lost 5 bases and the V segment lost 3 bases, leaving 3 bases of the junction unmatched. This CDR3 has 14 residues. Germline-derived CDR1 and CDR2 are SGHDT and YYEEEE. The DNA for the CDR3 is TGTGCCAGCAGCTCGGGACAGGGTTATCAGCCCCAGCATTTT. Translating it yields CASSSGQGYQPQHF.

This clone has a handful of counts. This chain connects TRBV28 to TRBJ1-1, with D hard to call. Germline-derived CDR1 and CDR2 are MDHEN and SYDVKM. This CDR3 comprises 12 residues. Between the trimmed V and J ends, which lost 5 bases and 7 bases, there was a span of 11 bases. The CDR3 region has the DNA TGTGCCAGCAGTGGCCGCATGTTTGAAGCTTTCTTT. The encoded protein is CASSGRMFEAFF. The full variable domain, in which reference TRBV28 and TRBJ1-1 provide the parts outside the CDR3, is DVKVTQSSRYLVKRTGEKVFLECVQDMDHENMFWYRQDPGLGLRLIYFSYDVKMKEKGDIPEGYSVSREKKERFSLILESASTNQTSMYLCASSGRMFEAFFGQGTRLTVV.

The chain uses TRBV5-4 and TRBJ2-7; 7 bases agree with TRBD2. Trimming cost V 4 bases and J 7 bases; bases outside gene matches: 14. CDR3 length: 15 amino acids. Germline V lookup: CDR1 SGHNT, CDR2 YYREEE (reference sequence). The DNA of the CDR3 is TGTGCCAGCAGCCGTATAGCGGGCCTTTCGGGTGAGCAGTACTTC. Amino acid sequence: CASSRIAGLSGEQYF.

J is TRBJ2-2 and V is TRBV6-5; possible D gene TRBD2, 6 bases. Germline V gives CDR1 MNHEY, CDR2 SVGAGI. The CDR3 contains 16 residues. V was clipped by 2 bases and J by 7 bases, with 17 bases between them. The DNA for the CDR3 is TGTGCCAGCAGTTACGGACGTGGGGGGTATAACGGGGAGCTGTTTTTT. Residues: CASSYGRGGYNGELFF.

The J gene is TRBJ2-7, the V gene TRBV27; D perhaps matches TRBD2 (6 bases). The CDR3 is 14 amino acids. The V gene's germline CDR1 is MNHEY and CDR2 SMNVEV (reference sequence). V lost 5 bases and J lost 4, with 15 bases in between. CDR3 region: CASSHGDSLYEQYF. The CDR3 DNA is TGTGCCAGCAGTCATGGGGACTCCTTATACGAGCAGTACTTC.

The chain couples TRBV28 to TRBJ1-2; D gene ambiguous. Germline CDR1 is MDHEN and CDR2 is SYDVKM. The length of the CDR3 is 13 residues. Trimming cost V 5 bases and J 5 bases, with 12 bases left between them. This CDR3 is CASSHEEKYGYTF. The CDR3 region has the DNA TGTGCCAGCAGTCACGAGGAGAAGTATGGCTACACCTTC.